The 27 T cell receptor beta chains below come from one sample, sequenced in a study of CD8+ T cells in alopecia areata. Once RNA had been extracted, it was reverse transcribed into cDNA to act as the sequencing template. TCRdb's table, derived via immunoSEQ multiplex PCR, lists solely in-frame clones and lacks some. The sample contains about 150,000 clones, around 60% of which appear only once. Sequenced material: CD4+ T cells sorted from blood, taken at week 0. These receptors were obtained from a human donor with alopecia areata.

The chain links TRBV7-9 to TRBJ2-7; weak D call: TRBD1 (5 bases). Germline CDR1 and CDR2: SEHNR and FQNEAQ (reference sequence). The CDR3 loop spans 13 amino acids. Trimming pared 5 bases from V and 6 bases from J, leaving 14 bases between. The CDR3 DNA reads TGTGCCAGCAGCCTCTGGGGCACACCCGAGCAGTACTTC. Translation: CASSLWGTPEQYF.

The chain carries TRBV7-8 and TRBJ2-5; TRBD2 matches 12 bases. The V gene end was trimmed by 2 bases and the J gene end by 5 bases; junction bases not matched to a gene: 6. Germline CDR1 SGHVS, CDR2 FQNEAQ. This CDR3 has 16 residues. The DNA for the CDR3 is TGTGCCAGCAGCTTACTCGGGACTAGCGGGCAGGAGACCCAGTACTTC. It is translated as CASSLLGTSGQETQYF.

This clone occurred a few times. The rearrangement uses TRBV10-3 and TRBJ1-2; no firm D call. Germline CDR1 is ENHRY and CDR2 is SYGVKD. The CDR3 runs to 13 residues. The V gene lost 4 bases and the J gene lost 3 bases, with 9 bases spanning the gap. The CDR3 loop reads CAISGNSHYGYTF. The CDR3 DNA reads TGTGCCATCAGTGGCAACAGTCACTATGGCTACACCTTC.

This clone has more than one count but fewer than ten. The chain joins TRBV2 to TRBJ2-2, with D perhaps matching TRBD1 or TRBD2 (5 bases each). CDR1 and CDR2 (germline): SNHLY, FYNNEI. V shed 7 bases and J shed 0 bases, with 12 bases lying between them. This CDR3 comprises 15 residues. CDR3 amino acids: CASTSGRANTGELFF. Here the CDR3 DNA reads TGTGCCAGCACATCGGGACGGGCGAACACCGGGGAGCTGTTTTTT.

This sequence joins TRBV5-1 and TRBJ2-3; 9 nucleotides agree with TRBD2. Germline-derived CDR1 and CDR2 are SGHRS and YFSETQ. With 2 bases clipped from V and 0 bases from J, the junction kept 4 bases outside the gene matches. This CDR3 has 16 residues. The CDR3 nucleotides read TGCGCCAGCAGCTTTTTAGCGGGGGCGAGCACAGATACGCAGTATTTT. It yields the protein CASSFLAGASTDTQYF.

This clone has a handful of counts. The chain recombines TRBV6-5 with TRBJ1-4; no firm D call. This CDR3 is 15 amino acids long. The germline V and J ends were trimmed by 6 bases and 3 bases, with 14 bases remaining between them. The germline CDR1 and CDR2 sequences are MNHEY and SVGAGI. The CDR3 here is CASSDTLQANEKLFF. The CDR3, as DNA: TGTGCCAGCAGCGATACCTTGCAGGCTAATGAAAAACTGTTTTTT.

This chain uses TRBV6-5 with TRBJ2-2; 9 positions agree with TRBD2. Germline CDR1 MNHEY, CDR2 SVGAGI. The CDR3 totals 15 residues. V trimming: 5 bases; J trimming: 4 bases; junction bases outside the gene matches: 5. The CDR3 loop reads CASSGRLAATGELFF. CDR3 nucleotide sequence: TGTGCCAGCAGTGGAAGACTAGCGGCCACCGGGGAGCTGTTTTTT.

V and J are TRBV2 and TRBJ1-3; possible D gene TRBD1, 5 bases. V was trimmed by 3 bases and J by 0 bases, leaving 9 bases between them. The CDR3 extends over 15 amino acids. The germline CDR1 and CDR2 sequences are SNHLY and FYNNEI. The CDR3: CASSEGVLSGNTIYF. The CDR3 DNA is TGTGCCAGCAGTGAGGGGGTACTCTCTGGAAACACCATATATTTT.

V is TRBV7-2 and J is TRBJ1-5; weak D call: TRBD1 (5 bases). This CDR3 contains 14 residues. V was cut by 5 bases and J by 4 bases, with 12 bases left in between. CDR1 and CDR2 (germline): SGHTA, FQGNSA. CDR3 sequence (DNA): TGTGCCAGCAGCCCTGGGGACGGTAATCAGCCCCAGCATTTT. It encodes CASSPGDGNQPQHF. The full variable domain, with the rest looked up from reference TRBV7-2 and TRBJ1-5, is GAGVSQSPSNKVTEKGKDVELRCDPISGHTALYWYRQSLGQGLEFLIYFQGNSAPDKSGLPSDRFSAERTGGSVSTLTIQRTQQEDSAVYLCASSPGDGNQPQHFGDGTRLSIL.

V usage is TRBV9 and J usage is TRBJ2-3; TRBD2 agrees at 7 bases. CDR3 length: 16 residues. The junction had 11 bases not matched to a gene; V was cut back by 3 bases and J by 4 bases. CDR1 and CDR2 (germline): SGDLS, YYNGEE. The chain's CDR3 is CASSGALRGFADTQYF. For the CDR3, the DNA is TGTGCCAGCAGCGGAGCTTTGCGGGGGTTCGCAGATACGCAGTATTTT.

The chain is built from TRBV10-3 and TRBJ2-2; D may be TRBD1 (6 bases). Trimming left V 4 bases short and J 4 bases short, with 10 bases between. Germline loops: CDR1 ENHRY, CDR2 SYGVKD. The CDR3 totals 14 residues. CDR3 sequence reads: CAISGSGVTGELFF. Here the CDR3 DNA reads TGTGCCATCAGTGGTTCAGGGGTCACCGGGGAGCTGTTTTTT.

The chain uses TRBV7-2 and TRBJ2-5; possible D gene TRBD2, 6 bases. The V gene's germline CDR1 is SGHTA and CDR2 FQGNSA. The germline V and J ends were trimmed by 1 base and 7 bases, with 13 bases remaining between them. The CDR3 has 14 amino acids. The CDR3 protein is CASSLDYSGGTQYF. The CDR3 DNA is TGTGCCAGCAGCTTAGATTATAGCGGAGGGACCCAGTACTTC.

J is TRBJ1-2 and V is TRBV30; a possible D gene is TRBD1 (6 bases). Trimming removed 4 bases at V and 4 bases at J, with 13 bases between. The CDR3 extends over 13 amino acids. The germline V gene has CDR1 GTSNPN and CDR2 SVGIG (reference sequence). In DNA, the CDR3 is TGTGCCTGGACCGGGGGCCCTGGCTATGGCTACACCTTC. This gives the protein CAWTGGPGYGYTF.

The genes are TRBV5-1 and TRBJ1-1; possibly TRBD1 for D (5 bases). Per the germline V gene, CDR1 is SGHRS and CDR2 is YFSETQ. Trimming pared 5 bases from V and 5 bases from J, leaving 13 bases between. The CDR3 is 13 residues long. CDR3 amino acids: CASRLQVNTEAFF. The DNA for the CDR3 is TGCGCCAGCAGATTACAGGTTAATACTGAAGCTTTCTTT.

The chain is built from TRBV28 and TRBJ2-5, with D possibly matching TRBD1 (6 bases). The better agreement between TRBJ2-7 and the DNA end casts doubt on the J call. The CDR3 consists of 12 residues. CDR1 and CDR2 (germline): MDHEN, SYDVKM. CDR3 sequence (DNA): TGTGCCAGCAGTTTAGGACAGTACGAGCAGTACTTC. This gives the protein CASSLGQYEQYF.

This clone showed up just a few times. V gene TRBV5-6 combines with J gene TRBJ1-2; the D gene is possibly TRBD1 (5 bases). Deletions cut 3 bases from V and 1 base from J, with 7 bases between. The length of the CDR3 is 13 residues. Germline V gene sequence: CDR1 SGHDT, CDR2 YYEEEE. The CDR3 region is CASSSDSNYGYTF. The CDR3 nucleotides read TGTGCCAGCAGCTCCGACAGTAACTATGGCTACACCTTC.

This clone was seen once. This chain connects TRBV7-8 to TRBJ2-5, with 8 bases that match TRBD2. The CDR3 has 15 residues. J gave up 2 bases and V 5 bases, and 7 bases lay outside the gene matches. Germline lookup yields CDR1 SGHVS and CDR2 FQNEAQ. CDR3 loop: CASSRIAGSQETQYF. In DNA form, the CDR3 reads TGTGCCAGCAGCCGAATAGCGGGGTCGCAAGAGACCCAGTACTTC.

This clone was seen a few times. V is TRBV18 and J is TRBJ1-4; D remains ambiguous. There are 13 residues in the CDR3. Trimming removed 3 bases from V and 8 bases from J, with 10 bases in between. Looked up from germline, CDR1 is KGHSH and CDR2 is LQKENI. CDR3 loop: CASSPGNGEKLFF. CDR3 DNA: TGTGCCAGCTCACCGGGAAACGGGGAAAAACTGTTTTTT.

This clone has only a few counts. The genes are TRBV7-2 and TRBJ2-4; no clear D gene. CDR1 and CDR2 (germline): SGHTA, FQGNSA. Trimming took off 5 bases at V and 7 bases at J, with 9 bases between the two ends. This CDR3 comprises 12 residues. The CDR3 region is CASSPPRNIQYF. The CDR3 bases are TGTGCCAGCAGCCCACCACGCAACATTCAGTACTTC.

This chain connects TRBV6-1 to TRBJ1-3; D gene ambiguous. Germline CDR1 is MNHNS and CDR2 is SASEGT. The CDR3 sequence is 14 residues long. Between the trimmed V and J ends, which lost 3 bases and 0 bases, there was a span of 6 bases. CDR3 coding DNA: TGTGCCAGCAGTGACTACAGCTCTGGAAACACCATATATTTT. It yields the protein CASSDYSSGNTIYF.

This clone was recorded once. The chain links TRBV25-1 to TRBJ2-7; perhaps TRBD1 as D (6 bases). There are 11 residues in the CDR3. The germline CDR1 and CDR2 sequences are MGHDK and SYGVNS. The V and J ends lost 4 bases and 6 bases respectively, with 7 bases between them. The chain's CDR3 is CASSGQAEQYF. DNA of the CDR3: TGTGCCAGCAGTGGACAGGCCGAGCAGTACTTC.

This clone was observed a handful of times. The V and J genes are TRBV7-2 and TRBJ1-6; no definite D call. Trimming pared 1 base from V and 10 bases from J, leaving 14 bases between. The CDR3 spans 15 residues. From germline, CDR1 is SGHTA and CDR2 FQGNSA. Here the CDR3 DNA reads TGTGCCAGCAGCTTAGGTCAGGTGCCGTCCTCACCCCTCCACTTT. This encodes CASSLGQVPSSPLHF.

CDR3: CASGVGQPGEQFF. CDR3 sequence (DNA): TGCGCCAGCGGGGTTGGGCAGCCCGGAGAGCAGTTCTTC. This chain uses TRBV5-1 with TRBJ2-1; no reliable D call. The CDR3 loop spans 13 amino acids. Trimming removed 7 bases from V and 10 bases from J, with 18 bases in between. From germline, CDR1 is SGHRS and CDR2 YFSETQ.

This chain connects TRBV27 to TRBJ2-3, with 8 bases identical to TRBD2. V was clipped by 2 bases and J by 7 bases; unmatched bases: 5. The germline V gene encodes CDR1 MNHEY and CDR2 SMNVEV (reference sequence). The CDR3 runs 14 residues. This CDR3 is CASSLAAGGNTQYF. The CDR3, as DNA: TGTGCCAGCAGTTTAGCGGCGGGGGGAAATACGCAGTATTTT.

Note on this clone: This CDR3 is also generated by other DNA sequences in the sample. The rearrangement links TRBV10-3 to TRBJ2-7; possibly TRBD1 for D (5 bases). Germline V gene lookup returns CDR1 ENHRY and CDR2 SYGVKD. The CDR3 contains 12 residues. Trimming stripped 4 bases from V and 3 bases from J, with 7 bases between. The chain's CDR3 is CAISGQGYEQYF. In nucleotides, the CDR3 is TGTGCCATCAGTGGGCAGGGCTACGAGCAGTACTTC.

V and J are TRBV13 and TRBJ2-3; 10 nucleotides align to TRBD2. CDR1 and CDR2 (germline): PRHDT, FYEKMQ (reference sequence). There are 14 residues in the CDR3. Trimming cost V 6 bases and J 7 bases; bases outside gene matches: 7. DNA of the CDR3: TGTGCCAGCAGAAAGGGACTAGCGTGGAATACGCAGTATTTT. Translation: CASRKGLAWNTQYF.

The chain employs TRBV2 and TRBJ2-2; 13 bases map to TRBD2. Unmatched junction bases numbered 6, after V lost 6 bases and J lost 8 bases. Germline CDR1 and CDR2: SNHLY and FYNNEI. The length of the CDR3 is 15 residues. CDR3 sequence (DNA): TGTGCCAGCAGGGGGACTAGCGGGGCACTTGGGGAGCTGTTTTTT. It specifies CASRGTSGALGELFF.